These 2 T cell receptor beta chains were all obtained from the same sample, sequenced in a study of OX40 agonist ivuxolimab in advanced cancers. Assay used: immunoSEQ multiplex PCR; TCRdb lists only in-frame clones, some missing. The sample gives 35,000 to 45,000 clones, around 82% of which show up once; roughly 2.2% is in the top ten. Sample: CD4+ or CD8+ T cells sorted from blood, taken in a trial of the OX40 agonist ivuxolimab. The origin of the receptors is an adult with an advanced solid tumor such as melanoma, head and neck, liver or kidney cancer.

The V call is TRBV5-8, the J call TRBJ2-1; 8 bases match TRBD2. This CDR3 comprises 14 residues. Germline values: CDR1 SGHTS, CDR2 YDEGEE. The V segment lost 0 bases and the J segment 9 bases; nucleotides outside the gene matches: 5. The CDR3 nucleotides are TGTGCCAGCAGCTTGGACGGGAGGGCCACTGAGCAGTTCTTC. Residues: CASSLDGRATEQFF. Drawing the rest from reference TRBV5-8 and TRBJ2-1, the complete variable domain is EAGVTQSPTHLIKTRGQQATLRCSPISGHTSVYWYQQALGLGLQFLLWYDEGEERNRGNFPPRFSGRQFPNYSSELNVNALELEDSALYLCASSLDGRATEQFFGPGTRLTVL.

CDR3 nucleotides: TGTGCCAGCAGCTTAGTTGGCATGTCGGGCACAGATACGCAGTATTTT. As protein: CASSLVGMSGTDTQYF. The J gene is TRBJ2-3, the V gene TRBV7-8; D ambiguous. The CDR3 loop spans 16 amino acids. Trimming shortened V by 1 base and J by 1 base, and 12 bases separated the two germline ends. Per the germline V gene, CDR1 is SGHVS and CDR2 is FQNEAQ.